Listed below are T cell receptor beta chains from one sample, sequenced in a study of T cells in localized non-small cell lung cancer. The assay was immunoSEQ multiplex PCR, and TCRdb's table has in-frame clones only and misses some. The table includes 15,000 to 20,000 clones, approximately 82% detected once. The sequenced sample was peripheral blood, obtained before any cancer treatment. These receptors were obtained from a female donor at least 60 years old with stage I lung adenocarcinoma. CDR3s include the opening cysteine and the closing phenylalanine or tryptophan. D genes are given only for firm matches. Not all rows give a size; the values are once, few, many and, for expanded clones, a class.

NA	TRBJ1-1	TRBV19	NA	TGTGCCAGTAGTCTAGACGTTGGATGGGCCGAAGCTTTCTTT	CASSLDVGWAEAFF
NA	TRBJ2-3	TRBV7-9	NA	TGTGCCAGCAGCCAAACAGGGAGCACAGATACGCAGTATTTT	CASSQTGSTDTQYF
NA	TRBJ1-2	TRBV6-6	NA	TGTGCCAGCAGTTACGAAGTGGCAGGCCTGACCTATGGCTACACCTTC	CASSYEVAGLTYGYTF
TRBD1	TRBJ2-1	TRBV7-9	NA	TGTGCCAGCAGCTTAGTGGGACAGGGGGCAAATGAGCAGTTCTTC	CASSLVGQGANEQFF
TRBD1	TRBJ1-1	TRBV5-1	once	TGCGCCAGCAGCCCAGGACAGGGGAGCGGGTACACTGAAGCTTTCTTT	CASSPGQGSGYTEAFF
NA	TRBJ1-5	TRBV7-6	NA	TGTGCCAGCAGCTTCGACAGGAATCAGCCCCAGCATTTT	CASSFDRNQPQHF
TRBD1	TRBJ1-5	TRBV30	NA	TGTGCCTGGAGTAATGACAGGGATCAGCCCCAGCATTTT	CAWSNDRDQPQHF
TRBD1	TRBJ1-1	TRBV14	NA	TGTGCCAGCAGCCTTGGCCAGGGGGTTGCTGAAGCTTTCTTT	CASSLGQGVAEAFF
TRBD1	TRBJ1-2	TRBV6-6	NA	TGTGCCAGCAGTCCTTCGACAGGGAGGGATGGCTACACCTTC	CASSPSTGRDGYTF
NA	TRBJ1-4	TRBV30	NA	TGTGCCTGGATCTGGTCCGGTGCAACTAATGAAAAACTGTTTTTT	CAWIWSGATNEKLFF
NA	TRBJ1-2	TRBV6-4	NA	TGTGCCAGCAGTCCAACGCCGGGGACCTATGGCTACACCTTC	CASSPTPGTYGYTF
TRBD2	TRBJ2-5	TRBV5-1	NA	TGCGCCAGCAGCGTAGAGGGACTAGCAGAAGAGACCCAGTACTTC	CASSVEGLAEETQYF
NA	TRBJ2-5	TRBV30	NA	TGTGCCTGGAGTGAGGCCAGCCAAGAGACCCAGTACTTC	CAWSEASQETQYF
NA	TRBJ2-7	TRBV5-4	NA	TGTGCCAGCAGCCAAGACACCTACGAGCAGTACTTC	CASSQDTYEQYF
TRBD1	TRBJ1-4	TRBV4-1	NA	TGCGCCAGCAGCCAAGGACAGGGGACGTCAACTAATGAAAAACTGTTTTTT	CASSQGQGTSTNEKLFF
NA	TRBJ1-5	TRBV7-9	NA	TGTGCCAGCAGCCCTGTGGGGGGCGCGAGCAATCAGCCCCAGCATTTT	CASSPVGGASNQPQHF
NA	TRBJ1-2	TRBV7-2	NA	TGTGCCAGCAGCCCCCCCCCAAGACCACTCTATGGCTACACCTTC	CASSPPPRPLYGYTF
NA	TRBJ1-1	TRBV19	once	TGTGCCAGTAGAGCGGGGCCTGAAGCTTTCTTT	CASRAGPEAFF
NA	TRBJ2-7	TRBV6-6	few	TGTGCCAGCAGTTACTCCGGGGGCCGGGGCTCCGAGCAGTACTTC	CASSYSGGRGSEQYF
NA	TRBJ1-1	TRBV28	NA	TGTGCCAGCAGTTTCCCGGGGAAGGGTAGAGAAGCTTTCTTT	CASSFPGKGREAFF
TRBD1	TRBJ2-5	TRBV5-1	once	TGCGCCAGCACCTTAGGGGACAGGGTTTCGAAGACCCAGTACTTC	CASTLGDRVSKTQYF
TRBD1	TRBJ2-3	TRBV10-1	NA	TGCGCCAGCCGAGCCGGGACAGGGGACACAGATACGCAGTATTTT	CASRAGTGDTDTQYF
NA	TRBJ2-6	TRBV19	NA	TGTGCCACCACAGGGGACTATACGACTGGGGCCAACGTCCTGACTTTC	CATTGDYTTGANVLTF
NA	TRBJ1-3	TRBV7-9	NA	TGTGCCAGCAGCCTAGAGGCAGGGACTGGAAACACCATATATTTT	CASSLEAGTGNTIYF
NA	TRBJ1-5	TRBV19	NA	TGTGCCAGTAATAGGGGAGCTCAGCCCCAGCATTTT	CASNRGAQPQHF
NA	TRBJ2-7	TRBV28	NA	TGTGCCAGCAGTGTCCCCTACTACGAGCAGTACTTC	CASSVPYYEQYF
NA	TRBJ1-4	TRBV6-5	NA	TGTGCCAGCAGTGACCTACAGGGTGGAAAACTGTTTTTT	CASSDLQGGKLFF
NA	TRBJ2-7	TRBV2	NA	TGTGCCAGCAGTGGTTGGGAAGAGCAGTACTTC	CASSGWEEQYF
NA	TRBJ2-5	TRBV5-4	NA	TGTGCCAGCAGCTTCGACAGACAAGAGACCCAGTACTTC	CASSFDRQETQYF
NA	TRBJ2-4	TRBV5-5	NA	TGTGCCAGCAGCTTGGCCGGGACGGATAACATTCAGTACTTC	CASSLAGTDNIQYF
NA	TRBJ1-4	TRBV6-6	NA	TGTGCCAGCAGTTACCCAGAGGAAAAACTGTTTTTT	CASSYPEEKLFF
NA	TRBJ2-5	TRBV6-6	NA	TGTGCCAGCAGCATACGCCTCAAAGAGACCCAGTACTTC	CASSIRLKETQYF
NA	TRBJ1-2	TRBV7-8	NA	TGTGCCAGCAGTTTTGGACGTGGGCCGACTAACTATGGCTACACCTTC	CASSFGRGPTNYGYTF
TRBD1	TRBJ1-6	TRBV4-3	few	TGCGCCAGCAGCCAAGGGACAGGGGGTTATAATTCACCCCTCCACTTT	CASSQGTGGYNSPLHF
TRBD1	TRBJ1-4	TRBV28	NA	TGTGCCAGCAGTGGACAGGGGGCGGGTAATGAAAAACTGTTTTTT	CASSGQGAGNEKLFF
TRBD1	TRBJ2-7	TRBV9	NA	TGTGCCAGCAGCAGCCAGGGGGCTAGCGAGCAGTACTTC	CASSSQGASEQYF
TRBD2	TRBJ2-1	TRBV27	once	TGTGCCAGCAGTTTAGCGGGGGGGCCAAATGAGCAGTTCTTC	CASSLAGGPNEQFF
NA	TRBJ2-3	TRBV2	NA	TGTGCCAGCAGTGAAGGGACTATCCACACAGATACGCAGTATTTT	CASSEGTIHTDTQYF
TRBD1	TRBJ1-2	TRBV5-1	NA	TGCGCCAGCAGCTGGGACAGGGGCGACTATGGCTACACCTTC	CASSWDRGDYGYTF
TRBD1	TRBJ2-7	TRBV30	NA	TGTGCCTGGAGTGTATGGGGGACAGGGCTTAACTACGAGCAGTACTTC	CAWSVWGTGLNYEQYF
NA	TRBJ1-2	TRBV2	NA	TGTGCCAGCAAGGGACTCTATCTTCCCCGGGAGGGCTACACCTTC	CASKGLYLPREGYTF